One T cell receptor beta chain is described in this entry. Its matching antigen is unknown. The sample is drawn from a study of shared clonotypes between healthy human individuals. Germline V lookup: CDR1 SQVTM, CDR2 ANQGSEA. This CDR3 has 15 amino acids. Trimming left V 7 bases short and J 5 bases short, with 24 bases between. Study observations and caveats: On the whole, naive subsets had larger estimated richness than memory subsets had.

There were no recent acute infections or vaccinations among the donors, who were healthy HIV-negative adults. The assay was carried out at the deep level. TCRdb keeps only in-frame clones here, not all; method: immunoSEQ multiplex PCR. The sample has roughly 640,000 clones; over 65% are singletons. This chain links TRBV29-1 with TRBJ2-7; D is perhaps TRBD1 or TRBD2 (5 bases each). The clonotype comes from a woman between 25 and 40 years old in good health. Sequenced material: memory CD4+ T cells sorted from blood. The subset denotes: CD45RA-negative fraction. The CDR3 region is CSAGGVAGFGNEQYF. The CDR3 region has the DNA TGCAGCGCTGGGGGTGTGGCTGGGTTCGGGAACGAGCAGTACTTC.